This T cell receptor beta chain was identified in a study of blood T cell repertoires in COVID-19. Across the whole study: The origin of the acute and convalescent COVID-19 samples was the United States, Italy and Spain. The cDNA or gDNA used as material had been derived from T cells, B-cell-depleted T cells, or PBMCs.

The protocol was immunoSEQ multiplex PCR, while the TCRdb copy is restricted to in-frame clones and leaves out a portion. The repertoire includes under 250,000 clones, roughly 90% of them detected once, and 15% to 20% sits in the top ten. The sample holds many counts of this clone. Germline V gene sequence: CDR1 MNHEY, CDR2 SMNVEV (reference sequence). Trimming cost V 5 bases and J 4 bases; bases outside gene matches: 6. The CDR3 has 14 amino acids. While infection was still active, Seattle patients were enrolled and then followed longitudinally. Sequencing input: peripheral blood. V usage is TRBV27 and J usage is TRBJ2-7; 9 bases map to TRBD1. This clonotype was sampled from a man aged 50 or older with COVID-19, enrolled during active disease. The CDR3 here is CASSVGQGSYEQYF. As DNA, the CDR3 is TGTGCCAGCAGTGTGGGACAGGGTAGTTACGAGCAGTACTTC.